Listed here are 14 T cell receptor beta chains from one sample, sequenced in a study of cytomegalovirus exposure and HLA in healthy donors (dated by TCRdb to the late 2010s). The library was prepared using the immunoSEQ multiplex PCR assay. TCRdb limited this immuneACCESS table to in-frame rearrangements with V and J called. A share of clones is missing; checked studies link under half to unresolved V genes, and the rest is unexplained. The sample contains some 140,000 clones, about 91% of them found a single time. The top ten hold 9% of the sample. The source material was PBMCs. The origin of the receptors is a woman between 18 and 29 years old in good health and CMV-seropositive.

The genes are TRBV4-2 and TRBJ2-1, with a weak D call TRBD1 (6 bases). The germline V gene encodes CDR1 LGHNA and CDR2 YNFKEQ. V lost 1 base to trimming and J lost 2 bases, with 9 bases between them. This CDR3 is 15 amino acids long. CDR3 residues: CASSQGDTTYNEQFF. CDR3 in DNA: TGTGCCAGCAGCCAAGGGGACACCACCTACAATGAGCAGTTCTTC.

CDR3 sequence: CASSPRQGGYTF. The CDR3 DNA reads TGTGCCAGCAGCCCGAGACAGGGCGGCTACACCTTC. The rearrangement joins TRBV11-2 to TRBJ1-2, with 7 bases identical to TRBD1. The V segment lost 5 bases and the J segment 8 bases; nucleotides outside the gene matches: 5. Germline V gene data show CDR1 as SGHAT and CDR2 as FQNNGV. This CDR3 is built from 12 residues.

In its sample, this clone was seen once. This chain links TRBV2 with TRBJ2-7; maybe TRBD1 (6 bases). Trimming took off 3 bases at V and 3 bases at J, with 12 bases between the two ends. Germline loops: CDR1 SNHLY, CDR2 FYNNEI. This CDR3 is built from 14 residues. CDR3 residues: CASSDYRVGYEQYF. The CDR3 DNA follows: TGTGCCAGCAGTGATTACAGGGTAGGCTACGAGCAGTACTTC.

The V gene is TRBV18, the J gene TRBJ2-5, with a weak D call TRBD1 (6 bases). Germline V CDR1 and CDR2: KGHSH, LQKENI. V lost 3 bases, J lost 1 base, and 9 bases lay in between. The CDR3 consists of 14 residues. The CDR3 region is CASSPRTAQETQYF. The CDR3 DNA reads as TGTGCCAGCTCACCCCGGACAGCCCAAGAGACCCAGTACTTC. The complete variable domain, with remaining parts taken from reference TRBV18 and TRBJ2-5, reads NAGVMQNPRHLVRRRGQEARLRCSPMKGHSHVYWYRQLPEEGLKFMVYLQKENIIDESGMPKERFSAEFPKEGPSILRIQQVVRGDSAAYFCASSPRTAQETQYFGPGTRLLVL.

This chain links TRBV7-6 with TRBJ1-5; D gene uncertain. The CDR3 extends over 17 amino acids. The V end was cut by 3 bases, the J end by 1 base, with 16 bases between. Germline CDR1 is SGHVS and CDR2 is FNYEAQ. For the CDR3, the DNA is TGTGCCAGCAGCTTGAGGCCCCCAGAAGCAAGCAATCAGCCCCAGCATTTT. Protein product: CASSLRPPEASNQPQHF.

J is TRBJ1-1 and V is TRBV6-5, with D possibly matching TRBD1 (5 bases). The CDR3 loop spans 13 amino acids. Trimming took off 10 bases at V and 2 bases at J, with 14 bases between the two ends. Germline CDR1 is MNHEY and CDR2 is SVGAGI. The CDR3 nucleotides read TGTGCCACCCTGGGGCAGGGAAACACTGAAGCTTTCTTT. This encodes CATLGQGNTEAFF.

The rearrangement uses TRBV27 and TRBJ1-6; D remains ambiguous. CDR3 length: 17 residues. V lost 1 base to trimming and J lost 0 bases, with 10 bases between them. In germline, CDR1 is MNHEY, CDR2 SMNVEV (reference sequence). The CDR3 sequence is CASSLLQAFSYNSPLHF. The CDR3 DNA follows: TGTGCCAGCAGTTTATTGCAGGCCTTCTCCTATAATTCACCCCTCCACTTT.

This chain joins TRBV11-2 and TRBJ2-7, with D possibly matching TRBD2 (5 bases). CDR1 and CDR2 from the germline V gene are SGHAT and FQNNGV. This CDR3 contains 12 residues. V was clipped by 4 bases and J by 11 bases, with 15 bases between them. As DNA, the CDR3 is TGTGCCAGCAGCTCCCCACTGGGAGTAGAGTACTTC. Translation: CASSSPLGVEYF.

The J gene is TRBJ2-7, the V gene TRBV6-5; D may be TRBD2 (6 bases). The CDR3 is made up of 14 amino acids. V was clipped by 6 bases and J by 2 bases, with 14 bases between them. Per germline, CDR1 MNHEY and CDR2 SVGAGI. Here the CDR3 reads CASRRAGSPYEQYF. CDR3 bases: TGTGCCAGCAGGAGGGCGGGGAGCCCCTACGAGCAGTACTTC.

The gene calls are TRBV28 and TRBJ1-5; D possibly corresponds to TRBD1 (6 bases). V shed 8 bases and J shed 2 bases, with 10 bases lying between them. From germline, CDR1 is MDHEN and CDR2 SYDVKM. The length of the CDR3 is 13 residues. The CDR3 is CASGPGGNQPQHF. The CDR3 DNA reads TGTGCCAGCGGCCCAGGGGGCAATCAGCCCCAGCATTTT.

The chain joins TRBV19 to TRBJ2-1, with D uncertain. V dropped 1 base and J dropped 7 bases, with 5 bases sitting between them. From germline, CDR1 is LNHDA and CDR2 SQIVND (reference sequence). The CDR3 totals 12 residues. The CDR3 bases are TGTGCCAGTAGTATAGGGAGAAATGAGCAGTTCTTC. It codes for CASSIGRNEQFF.

The chain is built from TRBV7-9 and TRBJ1-4; 8 positions agree with TRBD1. The germline CDR1 and CDR2 sequences are SEHNR and FQNEAQ (reference sequence). V gave up 5 bases and J gave up 17 bases; unmatched junction bases: 7. The CDR3 extends over 11 amino acids. CDR3 bases: TGTGCCAGCAGCCAGACAGGGGTCCTCTTTTTT. Translation gives CASSQTGVLFF.

The chain is built from TRBV30 and TRBJ1-1; D call uncertain. Germline assignment: CDR1 GTSNPN and CDR2 SVGIG (reference sequence). Trimming cost V 0 bases and J 11 bases, with 10 bases left between them. This CDR3 spans 11 amino acids. The CDR3 loop reads CAWSVSFSAFF. DNA of the CDR3: TGTGCCTGGAGTGTCAGTTTTAGCGCTTTCTTT.

V and J are TRBV28 and TRBJ2-1; D is perhaps TRBD2 (5 bases). This CDR3 region has 15 residues. Trimming removed 6 bases from V and 0 bases from J, with 12 bases in between. Germline-derived CDR1 and CDR2 are MDHEN and SYDVKM. DNA for the CDR3: TGTGCCAGCAGGCTTACTAGTTCCTCCTACAATGAGCAGTTCTTC. Residues: CASRLTSSSYNEQFF.